The 18 T cell receptor beta chains in this list originate from one sample, sequenced in a study of cytomegalovirus exposure and HLA in healthy donors. The data were produced by immunoSEQ multiplex PCR, yet TCRdb's version contains in-frame clones alone and is incomplete. Counted here are more than 110,000 clones, roughly nine tenths occurring once; the ten biggest clones make up 2.9%. Sequenced material: PBMCs. Receptor source: a young man in good health and CMV-seronegative.

This clone qualifies as medium-sized. V gene TRBV10-1 combines with J gene TRBJ2-7, with D possibly matching TRBD1 (6 bases). The CDR3 spans 17 residues. Looked up from germline, CDR1 is WNHNN and CDR2 is SYGVQD (reference sequence). The V end was cut by 6 bases, the J end by 2 bases, with 23 bases between. The CDR3 protein is CASSDQLRTAMTYEQYF. CDR3 coding DNA: TGCGCCAGCAGCGACCAACTTAGGACAGCGATGACCTACGAGCAGTACTTC.

V is TRBV5-6 and J is TRBJ1-3, with D unclear. CDR1 SGHDT and CDR2 YYEEEE come from the germline V gene. The V gene lost 2 bases and the J gene lost 0 bases, with 18 bases spanning the gap. This CDR3 region has 18 residues. CDR3: CASSFSVSFPSSGNTIYF. Here the CDR3 DNA reads TGTGCCAGCAGCTTTTCGGTCTCCTTCCCCTCCTCTGGAAACACCATATATTTT. The full variable domain, rest sourced from reference TRBV5-6 and TRBJ1-3, is DAGVTQSPTHLIKTRGQQVTLRCSPKSGHDTVSWYQQALGQGPQFIFQYYEEEERQRGNFPDRFSGHQFPNYSSELNVNALLLGDSALYLCASSFSVSFPSSGNTIYFGEGSWLTVV.

Notes on this clone: One end of the junction varies from germline; a read error may be responsible. This chain connects TRBV6-4 to TRBJ2-3; 11 nucleotides agree with TRBD2. CDR3 size: 14 residues. Germline V lookup: CDR1 MRHNA, CDR2 SNTAGT. As DNA, the CDR3 is TGTGCCAACAGTAGCGGGGGGGCCACAGATACGCAGTATTTT. Residues: CANSSGGATDTQYF.

The chain has TRBV5-4 and TRBJ1-1, with D perhaps matching TRBD1 (6 bases). The CDR3 sequence is 14 residues long. Trimming removed 5 bases at V and 9 bases at J, with 20 bases between. The V gene's germline CDR1 is SGHNT and CDR2 YYREEE (reference sequence). This CDR3 is CASSPGGASEKAFF. The CDR3 bases are TGTGCCAGCAGTCCGGGGGGGGCCTCCGAAAAAGCTTTCTTT.

This clone was found once. The genes are TRBV18 and TRBJ2-5, with TRBD1 matching 8 bases. This CDR3 is built from 14 residues. V dropped 3 bases and J dropped 2; count of bases not matched to a gene: 2. CDR1 and CDR2 from the germline V gene are KGHSH and LQKENI. CDR3 nucleotide sequence: TGTGCCAGCTCACCTAGGACAGGGCAAGAGACCCAGTACTTC. Its translation: CASSPRTGQETQYF.

The chain has TRBV5-6 and TRBJ1-4, with D perhaps TRBD1 (6 bases). V was trimmed by 6 bases and J by 7 bases, leaving 25 bases between them. CDR3 length equals 17 residues. The germline V gene has CDR1 SGHDT and CDR2 YYEEEE. The CDR3 here is CASTLFRDYLGGEKLFF. DNA of the CDR3: TGTGCCAGCACCCTCTTCCGGGACTACTTAGGGGGTGAAAAACTGTTTTTT. Supplemented by reference TRBV5-6 and TRBJ1-4, the full variable domain reads DAGVTQSPTHLIKTRGQQVTLRCSPKSGHDTVSWYQQALGQGPQFIFQYYEEEERQRGNFPDRFSGHQFPNYSSELNVNALLLGDSALYLCASTLFRDYLGGEKLFFGSGTQLSVL.

The J gene is TRBJ1-2, the V gene TRBV5-6; 8 bases are shared with TRBD1. This CDR3 is built from 14 residues. The V gene's germline CDR1 is SGHDT and CDR2 YYEEEE. The ends lost 0 bases at V and 7 bases at J; junction bases unmatched: 5. DNA for the CDR3: TGTGCCAGCAGCTTGGGACAGGGGTCCGGTGGCTACACCTTC. As protein: CASSLGQGSGGYTF.

This sequence joins TRBV28 and TRBJ1-2; D ambiguous. CDR3 size: 13 residues. V was shortened by 2 bases and J by 3 bases, with 7 bases between the two germline ends. The V gene's germline CDR1 is MDHEN and CDR2 SYDVKM. The CDR3 nucleotides read TGTGCCAGCAGTTTACAGAGGCACTATGGCTACACCTTC. It is translated as CASSLQRHYGYTF.

The V call is TRBV28, the J call TRBJ2-3; D possibly corresponds to TRBD2 (6 bases). This CDR3 contains 14 residues. Per the germline V gene, CDR1 is MDHEN and CDR2 is SYDVKM. V gave up 8 bases and J gave up 2 bases, with 14 bases separating them. The CDR3 protein is CASREIGTTDTQYF. In DNA form, the CDR3 reads TGTGCCAGCCGGGAGATTGGGACCACAGATACGCAGTATTTT.

V and J are TRBV2 and TRBJ1-3, with D perhaps matching TRBD1 (5 bases). The CDR3 totals 14 residues. V was shortened by 3 bases and J by 0 bases, with 6 bases between the two germline ends. Per the germline V gene, CDR1 is SNHLY and CDR2 is FYNNEI. CDR3 bases: TGTGCCAGCAGTGACGGGGGCTCTGGAAACACCATATATTTT. Its translation is CASSDGGSGNTIYF.

The chain carries TRBV6-5 and TRBJ1-2; the D gene is possibly TRBD1 (6 bases). CDR1 and CDR2 from the germline V gene are MNHEY and SVGAGI. This CDR3 is 14 amino acids long. The V end lost 6 bases, the J end lost 3 bases, and 14 bases lay between the germline ends. CDR3 in amino acids: CASSPFRTDYGYTF. In nucleotides, the CDR3 is TGTGCCAGCAGCCCCTTCCGGACAGACTATGGCTACACCTTC.

The CDR3 loop reads CASSGGSVGTEAFF. In DNA, the CDR3 is TGCGCCAGCAGCGGAGGGAGCGTAGGGACTGAAGCTTTCTTT. The gene calls are TRBV5-1 and TRBJ1-1, with unresolved D. V lost 4 bases, J lost 5 bases, and 15 bases lay in between. The CDR3 length is 14 residues. CDR1 and CDR2 (germline): SGHRS, YFSETQ.

The chain recombines TRBV27 with TRBJ1-5, with D unclear. Germline CDR1 reads MNHEY; CDR2 reads SMNVEV (reference sequence). This CDR3 region has 14 residues. Trimming pared 0 bases from V and 5 bases from J, leaving 8 bases between. CDR3 DNA: TGTGCCAGCAGTTTATCCCGCGGGGATCAGCCCCAGCATTTT. This codes for CASSLSRGDQPQHF.

Details on this clone: The same CDR3 can be traced to other DNA sequences in this sample. The gene calls are TRBV4-2 and TRBJ2-3, with 10 bases that match TRBD2. J gave up 1 base and V 0 bases, and 1 base lay outside the gene matches. The CDR3 runs 16 residues. Germline values: CDR1 LGHNA, CDR2 YNFKEQ. This CDR3 is CASSQDLAGGTDTQYF. The CDR3 DNA reads as TGTGCCAGCAGCCAAGATCTAGCGGGGGGCACAGATACGCAGTATTTT.

The chain links TRBV6-1 to TRBJ2-3; a weak D match, TRBD2 (6 bases). The V and J ends lost 1 base and 1 base respectively, with 12 bases between them. Germline values: CDR1 MNHNS, CDR2 SASEGT. The CDR3 length is 16 residues. The CDR3 bases are TGTGCCAGCAGTGAAGATGAGGGAGGACGCACAGATACGCAGTATTTT. This codes for CASSEDEGGRTDTQYF.

The chain recombines TRBV2 with TRBJ1-3; D call uncertain. Germline V CDR1 and CDR2: SNHLY, FYNNEI. V was clipped by 1 base and J by 0 bases, with 4 bases between them. The CDR3 runs to 14 residues. CDR3 DNA sequence: TGTGCCAGCAGTGAAGTCTACTCTGGAAACACCATATATTTT. Amino acid sequence: CASSEVYSGNTIYF. The complete variable domain, with remaining parts taken from reference TRBV2 and TRBJ1-3, reads EPEVTQTPSHQVTQMGQEVILRCVPISNHLYFYWYRQILGQKVEFLVSFYNNEISEKSEIFDDQFSVERPDGSNFTLKIRSTKLEDSAMYFCASSEVYSGNTIYFGEGSWLTVV.

The chain joins TRBV4-1 to TRBJ1-1; D possibly corresponds to TRBD1 (5 bases). V was pared by 5 bases and J by 7 bases, with 8 bases between. The V gene's germline CDR1 is MGHRA and CDR2 YSYEKL. CDR3 length equals 11 residues. The CDR3 DNA reads TGCGCCAGCAGCTCAACAGGTGAAGCTTTCTTT. Its translation is CASSSTGEAFF.

This chain uses TRBV29-1 with TRBJ2-4, with 7 positions matching TRBD1. CDR3 length: 13 amino acids. J lost 1 base, V lost 6 bases, and 3 bases had no gene match. Germline V lookup: CDR1 SQVTM, CDR2 ANQGSEA. The CDR3: CSVEQGAKNIQYF. As DNA, the CDR3 is TGCAGCGTAGAACAGGGGGCCAAAAACATTCAGTACTTC.